This T cell receptor beta chain was sequenced in a study of shared clonotypes between healthy human individuals. Study background: For every donor, three CD4 naive, three CD4 memory, two CD8 naive and one CD8 memory plates were used.

As concerns this clone: Other DNA sequences within the sample encode an identical CDR3.

V dropped 2 bases and J dropped 3; count of bases not matched to a gene: 5. In germline, CDR1 is SGHAT, CDR2 FQNNGV. This CDR3 comprises 15 residues. Sequencing was performed with immunoSEQ multiplex PCR; in TCRdb, only in-frame clones are kept and a portion is missing. Among about 1 million clones, 70% to 80% were seen once, and the ten largest hold around 1.4%. Sample: memory CD4+ T cells sorted from blood. Sample subset: CD45RA-negative fraction. The V call is TRBV11-2, the J call TRBJ2-3; TRBD2 aligns across 7 bases. This sequence originates from a young man in good health. CDR3 in amino acids: CASSLTGGGTDTQYF. The CDR3 coding sequence is TGTGCCAGCAGCTTAACGGGGGGTGGGACAGATACGCAGTATTTT.